Shown below are 21 T cell receptor beta chains from a single sample sequenced in a study of CD8 T cells in ankylosing spondylitis. In TCRdb, the 5' RACE reads were re-called with MiXCR into one record per CDR3 protein. The data hold about 200,000 distinct CDR3 sequences, with around 13% observed a single time. The sequencing sample was made of blood, either unsorted or a sorted T cell fraction (not recorded which). These receptors all come from a male donor with ankylosing spondylitis or in good health (not recorded which).

The V and J genes are TRBV9 and TRBJ2-1; no reliable D call. CDR1 is SGDLS and CDR2 is YYNGEE in the germline V gene. CDR3 size: 12 residues. V shed 0 bases and J shed 7 bases, with 5 bases lying between them. The CDR3 DNA follows: TGTGCCAGCAGCGTAGAGGAGAATGAGCAGTTCTTC. This encodes CASSVEENEQFF.

The V and J genes are TRBV6-1 and TRBJ2-7, with D possibly matching TRBD2 (6 bases). Between the trimmed V and J ends, which lost 6 bases and 0 bases, there was a span of 15 bases. Germline CDR1 reads MNHNS; CDR2 reads SASEGT. This CDR3 comprises 15 residues. The CDR3, as DNA: TGTGCCAGCAGAGAGGGAGGACGGCTCTCCTACGAGCAGTACTTC. Its translation is CASREGGRLSYEQYF.

The chain carries TRBV10-2 and TRBJ1-1; possible D gene TRBD1, 5 bases. The CDR3 runs to 13 residues. Germline CDR1 is WSHSY and CDR2 is SAAADI. Trimming shortened V by 7 bases and J by 4 bases, and 13 bases separated the two germline ends. The CDR3 DNA is TGCGCCAGCATAGGGACCCGGCTCACTGAAGCTTTCTTT. This sequence encodes CASIGTRLTEAFF.

This clonotype showed up just a few times. This sequence joins TRBV12-3 or TRBV12-4 and TRBJ1-5; D unresolved. With 8 bases removed from V and 3 bases from J, the gap between germline ends came to 14 bases. The CDR3 is 14 residues long. CDR3 bases: TGTGCCAGCGCCCAAATCTCGCCCAATCAGCCCCAGCATTTT. The encoded protein is CASAQISPNQPQHF.

This chain uses TRBV19 with TRBJ2-7; TRBD1 matches 7 bases. Per the germline V gene, CDR1 is LNHDA and CDR2 is SQIVND (reference sequence). CDR3 length: 11 amino acids. The trim removed 6 bases at V and 6 bases at J, leaving 2 bases unmatched. CDR3 loop: CASSTGVEQYF. The CDR3 bases are TGTGCCAGTAGCACAGGGGTCGAGCAGTACTTC. The whole variable domain, remainder taken from reference TRBV19 and TRBJ2-7, is DGGITQSPKYLFRKEGQNVTLSCEQNLNHDAMYWYRQDPGQGLRLIYYSQIVNDFQKGDIAEGYSVSREKKESFPLTVTSAQKNPTAFYLCASSTGVEQYFGPGTRLTVT.

This clonotype has only a few counts. The chain couples TRBV29-1 to TRBJ2-7; TRBD2 matches 10 bases. J gave up 2 bases and V 7 bases, and 8 bases lay outside the gene matches. CDR3 length: 14 residues. Germline-derived CDR1 and CDR2 are SQVTM and ANQGSEA. The CDR3 DNA is TGCAGCGCCCAACTAGCGGGACCACCCTACGAGCAGTACTTC. As protein: CSAQLAGPPYEQYF.

This clonotype was observed at least ten times. The chain uses TRBV4-1 and TRBJ2-1; 8 nucleotides line up with TRBD2. There are 14 residues in the CDR3. The germline gives CDR1 MGHRA, CDR2 YSYEKL. V was clipped by 1 base and J by 8 bases; unmatched bases: 4. The DNA of the CDR3 is TGCGCCAGCAGCCAAGTAAGGCGGGAGGATGAGCAGTTCTTC. Protein product: CASSQVRREDEQFF.

The rearrangement uses TRBV7-8 and TRBJ2-1; 12 bases map to TRBD2. Per germline, CDR1 SGHVS and CDR2 FQNEAQ. The CDR3 consists of 14 residues. V trimming: 4 bases; J trimming: 10 bases; junction bases outside the gene matches: 5. CDR3 region: CASSSSGLAGEQFF. In DNA form, the CDR3 reads TGTGCCAGCAGCTCTTCCGGACTAGCGGGAGAGCAGTTCTTC. Together with reference TRBV7-8 and TRBJ2-1, the CDR3 gives the full variable domain: GAGVSQSPRYKVAKRGQDVALRCDPISGHVSLFWYQQALGQGPEFLTYFQNEAQLDKSGLPSDRFFAERPEGSVSTLKIQRTQQEDSAVYLCASSSSGLAGEQFFGPGTRLTVL.

This clonotype was seen repeatedly, ten times or more. The chain couples TRBV5-1 to TRBJ1-1; no reliable D call. The CDR3 contains 11 residues. V lost 3 bases to trimming and J lost 5 bases, with 5 bases between them. Germline-derived CDR1 and CDR2 are SGHRS and YFSETQ. This chain's CDR3 is CASSSPTEAFF. The CDR3 bases are TGCGCCAGCAGCTCCCCAACTGAAGCTTTCTTT.

The chain links TRBV29-1 to TRBJ1-4, with D uncertain. Germline values: CDR1 SQVTM, CDR2 ANQGSEA. The CDR3 length is 12 residues. V lost 5 bases and J lost 0, with 4 bases in between. Written as DNA, the CDR3 is TGCAGCGTTTTGGCAACTAATGAAAAACTGTTTTTT. As protein: CSVLATNEKLFF.

This chain links TRBV5-6 with TRBJ2-3; 7 bases map to TRBD2. Germline CDR1 and CDR2: SGHDT and YYEEEE. CDR3 length: 16 residues. J lost 2 bases, V lost 4 bases, and 10 bases had no gene match. In DNA, the CDR3 is TGTGCCAGCAGCCCTACTAGCGACTACCTCACAGATACGCAGTATTTT. This encodes CASSPTSDYLTDTQYF.

In its sample, this clonotype was seen many times. The V gene is TRBV5-1, the J gene TRBJ2-3; D is unclear. Germline V lookup: CDR1 SGHRS, CDR2 YFSETQ. Trimming shortened V by 4 bases and J by 5 bases, and 11 bases separated the two germline ends. The CDR3 contains 13 residues. In DNA form, the CDR3 reads TGCGCCAGCAGCCCGGGCCGTGGAGATACGCAGTATTTT. Translated: CASSPGRGDTQYF.

The chain couples TRBV7-9 to TRBJ1-5; D ambiguous. Germline V lookup: CDR1 SEHNR, CDR2 FQNEAQ (reference sequence). Trimming shortened V by 3 bases and J by 7 bases, and 7 bases separated the two germline ends. This CDR3 has 12 residues. CDR3 nucleotide sequence: TGTGCCAGCAGCTTGGCTCACCAGCCCCAGCATTTT. Translating it yields CASSLAHQPQHF. Full variable domain (outside the CDR3, taken from reference TRBV7-9 and TRBJ1-5): DTGVSQNPRHKITKRGQNVTFRCDPISEHNRLYWYRQTLGQGPEFLTYFQNEAQLEKSRLLSDRFSAERPKGSFSTLEIQRTEQGDSAMYLCASSLAHQPQHFGDGTRLSIL.

In its sample, this clonotype was seen a few times. The CDR3 is CASKPQAGTTVEAFF. The CDR3, as DNA: TGTGCCAGCAAACCCCAGGCCGGGACAACAGTAGAAGCTTTCTTT. The chain joins TRBV6-1 to TRBJ1-1; weak D call: TRBD1 (6 bases). Between the trimmed V and J ends, which lost 7 bases and 8 bases, there was a span of 23 bases. This CDR3 has 15 residues. CDR1 is MNHNS and CDR2 is SASEGT in the germline V gene.

The gene calls are TRBV2 and TRBJ2-3, with TRBD2 identical over 11 bases. Losses at the gene ends were 4 bases for V and 2 bases for J; bases not matched to a gene: 2. CDR1 SNHLY and CDR2 FYNNEI come from the germline V gene. The length of the CDR3 is 15 residues. The CDR3 here is CASSGSGGDTDTQYF. The CDR3 bases are TGTGCCAGCAGTGGTAGCGGGGGGGACACAGATACGCAGTATTTT.

This clonotype was detected a few times. The chain joins TRBV7-9 to TRBJ2-2, with 8 bases fitting TRBD2. V shed 3 bases, J shed 1 base, and the junction held 1 base outside the gene matches. The germline V gene has CDR1 SEHNR and CDR2 FQNEAQ (reference sequence). The CDR3 loop spans 15 amino acids. The CDR3 DNA follows: TGTGCCAGCAGCTTCGGGGGGGTGAACACCGGGGAGCTGTTTTTT. Encoded protein: CASSFGGVNTGELFF.

There are a few counts of this clonotype. The genes are TRBV4-1 and TRBJ2-2; TRBD2 matches at 7 bases. In germline, CDR1 is MGHRA, CDR2 YSYEKL. The V and J ends lost 1 base and 7 bases, in that order; junction bases with no gene match: 3. The CDR3 consists of 14 residues. CDR3 protein: CASSQGLAGGELFF. DNA of the CDR3: TGCGCCAGCAGCCAAGGACTAGCAGGCGGGGAGCTGTTTTTT.

A few counts support this clonotype. This chain joins TRBV12-3 or TRBV12-4 and TRBJ2-1, with TRBD1 identical over 10 bases. This CDR3 contains 15 residues. V was clipped by 3 bases and J by 4 bases; unmatched bases: 3. CDR3 in amino acids: CASSFDRGLYNEQFF. For the CDR3, the DNA is TGTGCCAGCAGTTTTGACAGGGGGCTATACAATGAGCAGTTCTTC.

V is TRBV21-1 and J is TRBJ2-2; whether TRBD2, the table's D call, matches the DNA was not checked. TRBV21-1 is designated a pseudogene. This CDR3 comprises 15 residues. CDR3 region: CATPRGGAYTGELFF. In DNA form, the CDR3 reads TGTGCCACCCCTAGGGGAGGGGCGTACACCGGGGAGCTGTTTTTT.

The chain has TRBV20-1 and TRBJ1-1, with D possibly TRBD1 on 5 matching bases. From germline, CDR1 is DFQATT and CDR2 SNEGSKA (reference sequence). The CDR3 spans 13 residues. V shed 8 bases and J shed 0 bases, with 13 bases lying between them. CDR3 bases: TGCAGTACCCGGGGGATATTGAACACTGAAGCTTTCTTT. It yields the protein CSTRGILNTEAFF.

This clonotype came up a few times. V usage is TRBV7-9 and J usage is TRBJ1-1; a possible D gene is TRBD1 (6 bases). The length of the CDR3 is 13 residues. The germline V gene encodes CDR1 SEHNR and CDR2 FQNEAQ (reference sequence). Trimming cost V 5 bases and J 10 bases, with 17 bases left between them. The chain's CDR3 is CASSPGGGQRAFF. DNA of the CDR3: TGTGCCAGCAGCCCGGGCGGGGGACAACGAGCTTTCTTT. Using reference TRBV7-9 and TRBJ1-1 for the parts outside the CDR3, the full variable domain is DTGVSQNPRHKITKRGQNVTFRCDPISEHNRLYWYRQTLGQGPEFLTYFQNEAQLEKSRLLSDRFSAERPKGSFSTLEIQRTEQGDSAMYLCASSPGGGQRAFFGQGTRLTVV.